One sample yielded the 14 T cell receptor beta chains listed below, sequenced in a study of CD8 T cells in Susac syndrome. An input of roughly 0.5 to 1 ug of RNA was subjected to reverse transcription using random hexamers. TCRdb recomputed calls from the immunoSEQ multiplex PCR reads with MiXCR, one row per CDR3 protein. Of about 290,000 distinct CDR3 sequences listed, 65% to 90% are singletons. Sequenced input: CD8+ T cells from PBMCs. The receptor source for this set is a human donor with multiple sclerosis.

This chain connects TRBV28 to TRBJ1-2; D is perhaps TRBD1 (5 bases). The CDR3 has 14 residues. From germline, CDR1 is MDHEN and CDR2 SYDVKM. Trimming stripped 6 bases from V and 6 bases from J, with 17 bases between. CDR3 in DNA: TGTGCCAGCAGCCCTCGGGGGGAAGGGGATGGCTACACCTTC. Translation: CASSPRGEGDGYTF.

V usage is TRBV7-9 and J usage is TRBJ2-5; possible D gene TRBD1, 5 bases. Germline V gene data show CDR1 as SEHNR and CDR2 as FQNEAQ (reference sequence). CDR3 length: 17 residues. Deletions cut 5 bases from V and 5 bases from J, with 24 bases between. In DNA, the CDR3 is TGTGCCAGCAGCCCGTCGGTCGTCAGGGTAAATTGGGAGACCCAGTACTTC. Encoded protein: CASSPSVVRVNWETQYF.

The CDR3 is CSALGDPPEQYF. The CDR3 region has the DNA TGCAGTGCTTTGGGAGATCCGCCCGAGCAGTACTTC. V and J are TRBV20-1 and TRBJ2-7, with a tentative D call TRBD2 (5 bases). This CDR3 has 12 amino acids. V was cut by 5 bases and J by 6 bases, with 14 bases left in between. Germline loops: CDR1 DFQATT, CDR2 SNEGSKA (reference sequence).

This chain links TRBV12-3 or TRBV12-4 with TRBJ2-7; TRBD1 agrees at 11 bases. The V gene end was trimmed by 2 bases and the J gene end by 3 bases; junction bases not matched to a gene: 3. The CDR3 sequence is 15 residues long. The CDR3 sequence: CASSLTGQGGYEQYF. CDR3 sequence (DNA): TGTGCCAGCAGTTTAACGGGACAGGGGGGCTACGAGCAGTACTTC.

This rearrangement joins TRBV27 to TRBJ2-7; D remains unclear. The CDR3 covers 16 residues. The V gene's germline CDR1 is MNHEY and CDR2 SMNVEV (reference sequence). Between the trimmed V and J ends, which lost 0 bases and 0 bases, there was a span of 12 bases. The CDR3 sequence: CASSLSGGAGSYEQYF. In nucleotides, the CDR3 is TGTGCCAGCAGTTTATCCGGCGGAGCTGGCTCCTACGAGCAGTACTTC.

The chain couples TRBV29-1 to TRBJ2-1, with D perhaps TRBD2 (5 bases). V dropped 4 bases and J dropped 5 bases, with 12 bases sitting between them. Germline V gene sequence: CDR1 SQVTM, CDR2 ANQGSEA. The CDR3 is made up of 13 amino acids. The CDR3 here is CSVGLAQDNEQFF. The DNA for the CDR3 is TGCAGCGTTGGGCTAGCCCAAGACAATGAGCAGTTCTTC.

V gene TRBV19 combines with J gene TRBJ2-7; TRBD2 aligns across 8 bases. Germline V gene sequence: CDR1 LNHDA, CDR2 SQIVND (reference sequence). V gave up 3 bases and J gave up 2 bases; unmatched junction bases: 9. The CDR3 has 16 residues. CDR3 loop: CASSILWSGGAYEQYF. In nucleotides, the CDR3 is TGTGCCAGTAGTATCCTATGGAGCGGGGGAGCCTACGAGCAGTACTTC.

Written as DNA, the CDR3 is TGTGCCAGCAGCCCGTCTTCGTACCAAGAGACCCAGTACTTC. This encodes CASSPSSYQETQYF. V gene TRBV7-2 combines with J gene TRBJ2-5; no clear D gene. The CDR3 is 14 residues long. The V gene's germline CDR1 is SGHTA and CDR2 FQGNSA. Trimming stripped 5 bases from V and 0 bases from J, with 10 bases between.

V usage is TRBV12-3 or TRBV12-4 and J usage is TRBJ1-2; perhaps TRBD1 as D (5 bases). The germline V and J ends were trimmed by 5 bases and 2 bases, with 9 bases remaining between them. This CDR3 spans 13 amino acids. CDR3 region: CASSTGTNYGYTF. CDR3 in DNA: TGTGCCAGCAGTACCGGGACGAACTATGGCTACACCTTC.

The chain has TRBV9 and TRBJ2-3; 7 nucleotides agree with TRBD2. The CDR3 has 16 residues. The V and J ends lost 0 bases and 1 base, in that order; junction bases with no gene match: 5. Germline V lookup: CDR1 SGDLS, CDR2 YYNGEE. The CDR3 spells CASSVDGGGGTDTQYF. In nucleotides, the CDR3 is TGTGCCAGCAGCGTAGACGGGGGAGGGGGCACAGATACGCAGTATTTT.

V is TRBV6-2 or TRBV6-3 and J is TRBJ1-2; TRBD1 aligns across 11 bases. CDR3 length: 15 residues. Germline V gene lookup returns CDR1 MNHEY and CDR2 SVGEGT. Trimming removed 6 bases from V and 8 bases from J; junction bases left unmatched: 11. The CDR3 DNA reads TGTGCCAGCAGCTCTATCGGACAGGGGGCGCACGGCTACACCTTC. Protein: CASSSIGQGAHGYTF.

The CDR3: CATSRDGPPDTQYF. The CDR3 DNA is TGTGCCACCAGCAGGGATGGACCTCCAGATACGCAGTATTTT. The chain couples TRBV15 to TRBJ2-3; D not certain. The V end lost 3 bases, the J end lost 4 bases, and 11 bases lay between the germline ends. The CDR3 consists of 14 residues. The germline V gene encodes CDR1 LNHNV and CDR2 YYDKDF (reference sequence).

V usage is TRBV27 and J usage is TRBJ2-7; 9 bases are shared with TRBD1. V gave up 0 bases and J gave up 2 bases; unmatched junction bases: 2. CDR3 length: 15 amino acids. Germline CDR1 MNHEY, CDR2 SMNVEV (reference sequence). CDR3 sequence: CASSLSQGAPYEQYF. CDR3 DNA sequence: TGTGCCAGCAGTTTATCACAGGGGGCCCCCTACGAGCAGTACTTC.

The chain couples TRBV9 to TRBJ2-7; possibly TRBD2 for D (5 bases). V was trimmed by 0 bases and J by 7 bases, leaving 14 bases between them. Germline assignment: CDR1 SGDLS and CDR2 YYNGEE. The CDR3 contains 14 residues. In DNA form, the CDR3 reads TGTGCCAGCAGCGTAGATGGAGGATCGGGTGAGCAGTACTTC. This codes for CASSVDGGSGEQYF.